This record looks at one TCR beta chain sequence and its context. This clonotype was recorded many times. Its antigen remains undetermined. No much larger clone exists at a distance of one base, and base qualities are not known. These data originate in a study (dated by TCRdb to the mid-2010s). The V and J ends are trimmed by 5 bases and 2 bases, leaving 10 bases between them. Inclusive of the bounding cysteine and phenylalanine, the CDR3 is 12 residues long. The sequence is cut down to CDR3 DNA, 36 bases in frame from base 1. CDR1 and CDR2, per the germline V gene (reference sequence), are DFQATT and SNEGSKA. Library prep was done by RT-PCR. Sequencing relied on an Illumina MiSeq. The public reads were run again by TCRdb, first through fastp at Q25 and then through MiXCR, and only productive beta chains were kept. Identical CDR3 proteins give one entry, which carries the most common genes and DNA. This sample lists about 700,000 distinct CDR3 sequences; 13% to 15% were detected once. The ten biggest clones cover 3.6% of the sample.

The sequence joins TRBV20-1 to TRBJ2-7, with a weak D call of TRBD2 (6 bases match). Sequencing was performed on memory CD4+ T cells from blood. The origin of this receptor is a female donor in good health, serving as a healthy control. The CDR3 protein: CSAPGLAYEQYF. The DNA sequence is as follows: TGCAGTGCTCCGGGACTTGCCTACGAGCAGTACTTC.